This T cell receptor (beta chain) comes out of a study of T cell responses to AZD1222 COVID-19 vaccine. Study findings and constraints: Baseline serostatus was positive in only five to seven AZD1222 recipients. Within unmutated variant regions lay the reported targets of nearly half of spike-specific TCRs. Without day 14 samples, only post-peak T cell repertoires were studied. Spike-spanning, vaccine-associated CD4 TCRs were dominant at 160-218 and 743-854.

With 3 bases removed from V and 4 bases from J, the gap between germline ends came to 15 bases. The CDR3 has 15 residues. Looked up from germline, CDR1 is LNHDA and CDR2 is SQIVND (reference sequence). To note about this clone: What it binds is not known.

This table comes from immunoSEQ multiplex PCR, and its TCRdb copy is limited to in-frame clones, with some not included. This table has roughly 76,000 clones, roughly 90% appearing once. The chain links TRBV19 to TRBJ1-1; D might be TRBD1 (5 bases). The sequencing here drew on peripheral blood, taken on day 0 of AZD1222 vaccination. The TCR was taken from an adult in good health. CDR3 sequence reads: CASSIIGGGGTEAFF. In nucleotides, the CDR3 is TGTGCCAGTAGTATCATCGGGGGGGGTGGCACTGAAGCTTTCTTT.